Sequencing of this TCR beta chain was carried out in a study of T cells in Graves' hyperthyroidism and ophthalmopathy. Study findings and constraints: Ophthalmopathy was distinguished from stable hyperthyroidism by 13 V-J signatures.

Note on this clonotype: Its target is not known.

CDR1 is MNHEY and CDR2 is SMNVEV in the germline V gene (reference sequence). The CDR3 has 17 amino acids. The germline V and J ends were trimmed by 4 bases and 0 bases, with 18 bases remaining between them. RNA transcripts yielded amplified TCR beta CDR3 regions. First-round RT-PCR targeting the TCR CDR3 was performed with the HTBI primer set. TCRdb redid the calling of the multiplex PCR reads with MiXCR, one entry per CDR3 protein. The table shows 500,000 to 750,000 distinct CDR3 sequences, with 35% to 55% occurring only once. Researchers barred patients who had uncontrolled infection, other autoimmune disease, pregnancy or lactation.

V is TRBV27 and J is TRBJ2-5; unclear D gene. The sequencing input was peripheral blood or thyroid tissue (not recorded which). This TCR derives from a woman aged 18-29 years with Graves' hyperthyroidism. DNA of the CDR3: TGTGCCAGCAGTTCCTTCCCCTGGCCCAGGTACCAAGAGACCCAGTACTTC. Amino acids: CASSSFPWPRYQETQYF.